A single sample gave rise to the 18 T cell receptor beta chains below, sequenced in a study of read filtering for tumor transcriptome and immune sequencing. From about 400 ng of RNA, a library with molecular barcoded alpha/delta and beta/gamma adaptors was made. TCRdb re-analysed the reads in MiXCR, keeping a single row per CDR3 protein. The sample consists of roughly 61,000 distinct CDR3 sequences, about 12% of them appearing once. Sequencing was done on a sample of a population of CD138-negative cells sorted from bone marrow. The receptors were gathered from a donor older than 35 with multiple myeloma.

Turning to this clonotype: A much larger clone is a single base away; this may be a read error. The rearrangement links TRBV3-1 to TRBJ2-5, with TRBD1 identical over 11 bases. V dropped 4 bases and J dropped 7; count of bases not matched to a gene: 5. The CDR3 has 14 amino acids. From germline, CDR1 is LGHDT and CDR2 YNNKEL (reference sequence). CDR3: CASSRTGGGGTQYF. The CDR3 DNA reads TGTGCCAGCAGCCGGACAGGGGGCGGTGGGACCCAGTACTTC.

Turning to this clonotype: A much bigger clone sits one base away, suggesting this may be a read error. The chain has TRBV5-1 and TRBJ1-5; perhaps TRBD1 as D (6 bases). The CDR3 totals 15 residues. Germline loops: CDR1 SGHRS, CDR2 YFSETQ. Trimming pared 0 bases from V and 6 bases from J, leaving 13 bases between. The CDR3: CASSLEGGTSQPQHF. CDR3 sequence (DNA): TGCGCCAGCAGCTTGGAGGGGGGCACCTCTCAGCCCCAGCATTTT.

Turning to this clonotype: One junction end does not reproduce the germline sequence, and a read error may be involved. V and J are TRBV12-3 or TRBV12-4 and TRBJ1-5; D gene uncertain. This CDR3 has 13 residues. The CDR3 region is CASGLDLNQPQHF. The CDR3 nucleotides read TGTGCCAGCGGTTTGGACTTAAATCAGCCCCAGCATTTT.

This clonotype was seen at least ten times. The chain's CDR3 is CATPGDDQETQYF. For the CDR3, the DNA is TGCGCCACCCCCGGAGATGACCAAGAGACCCAGTACTTC. This sequence joins TRBV5-1 and TRBJ2-5; D is uncertain. V lost 9 bases and J lost 0, with 12 bases in between. CDR3 length: 13 amino acids. Per germline, CDR1 SGHRS and CDR2 YFSETQ.

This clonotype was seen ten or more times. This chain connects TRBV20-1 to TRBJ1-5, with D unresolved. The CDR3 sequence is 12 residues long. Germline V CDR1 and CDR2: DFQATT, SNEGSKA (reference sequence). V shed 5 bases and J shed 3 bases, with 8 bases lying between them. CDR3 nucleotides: TGCAGTGCTGGACGGATCAATCAGCCCCAGCATTTT. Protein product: CSAGRINQPQHF.

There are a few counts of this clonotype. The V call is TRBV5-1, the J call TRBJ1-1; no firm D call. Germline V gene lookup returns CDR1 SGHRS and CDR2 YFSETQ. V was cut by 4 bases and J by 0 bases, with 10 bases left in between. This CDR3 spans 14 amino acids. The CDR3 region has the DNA TGCGCCAGCAGCATCCAGAACATGAACACTGAAGCTTTCTTT. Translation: CASSIQNMNTEAFF.

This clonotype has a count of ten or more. CDR3 DNA sequence: TGCGCCAGCAGCCACCCAGGGGACTCCTACGAGCAGTACTTC. This translates into CASSHPGDSYEQYF. The V call is TRBV4-1, the J call TRBJ2-7, with D tentatively TRBD1 (6 bases). With 3 bases removed from V and 0 bases from J, the gap between germline ends came to 9 bases. This CDR3 has 14 amino acids. Germline V gene data show CDR1 as MGHRA and CDR2 as YSYEKL.

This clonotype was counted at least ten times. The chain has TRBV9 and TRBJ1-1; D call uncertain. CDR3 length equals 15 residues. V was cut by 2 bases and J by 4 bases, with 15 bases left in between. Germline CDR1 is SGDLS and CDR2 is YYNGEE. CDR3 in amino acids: CASSVRSVSTTEAFF. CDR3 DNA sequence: TGTGCCAGCAGCGTGCGGTCCGTGAGCACCACTGAAGCTTTCTTT.

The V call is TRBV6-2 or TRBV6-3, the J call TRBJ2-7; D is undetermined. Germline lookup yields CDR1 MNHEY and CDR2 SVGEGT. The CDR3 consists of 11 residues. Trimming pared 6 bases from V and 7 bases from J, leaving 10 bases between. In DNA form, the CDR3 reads TGTGCCAGCAGCCCTCCGGGTGAGCAGTACTTC. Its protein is CASSPPGEQYF.

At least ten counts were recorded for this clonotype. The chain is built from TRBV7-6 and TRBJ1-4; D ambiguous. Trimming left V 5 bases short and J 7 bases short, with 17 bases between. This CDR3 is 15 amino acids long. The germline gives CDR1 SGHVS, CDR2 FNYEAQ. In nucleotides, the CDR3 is TGTGCCAGCAGCCCACAAACCGCCGCGGGTGAAAAACTGTTTTTT. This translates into CASSPQTAAGEKLFF.

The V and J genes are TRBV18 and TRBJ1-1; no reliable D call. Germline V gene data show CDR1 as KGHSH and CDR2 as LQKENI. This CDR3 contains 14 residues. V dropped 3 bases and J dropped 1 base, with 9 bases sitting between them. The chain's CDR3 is CASSPFEGNTEAFF. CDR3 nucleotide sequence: TGTGCCAGCTCACCTTTTGAGGGGAACACTGAAGCTTTCTTT.

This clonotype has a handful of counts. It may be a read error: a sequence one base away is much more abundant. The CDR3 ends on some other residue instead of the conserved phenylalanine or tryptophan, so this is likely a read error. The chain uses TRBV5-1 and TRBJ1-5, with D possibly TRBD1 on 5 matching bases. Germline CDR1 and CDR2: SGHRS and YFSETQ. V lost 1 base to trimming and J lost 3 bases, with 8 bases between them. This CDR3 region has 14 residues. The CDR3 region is CASSLTGSNQPQHI. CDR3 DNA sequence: TGCGCCAGCAGCTTGACAGGTTCCAATCAGCCCCAGCATATT.

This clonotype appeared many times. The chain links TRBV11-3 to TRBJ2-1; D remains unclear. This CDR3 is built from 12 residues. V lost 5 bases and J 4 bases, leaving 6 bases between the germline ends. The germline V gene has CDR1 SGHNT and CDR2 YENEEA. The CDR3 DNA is TGTGCCAGCAGCCGACGATACAATGAGCAGTTCTTC. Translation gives CASSRRYNEQFF.

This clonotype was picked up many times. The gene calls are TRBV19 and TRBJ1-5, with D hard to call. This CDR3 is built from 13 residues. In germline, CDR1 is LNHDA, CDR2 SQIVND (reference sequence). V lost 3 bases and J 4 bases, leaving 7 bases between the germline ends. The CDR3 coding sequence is TGTGCCAGTAGTATGGATCCTAATCAGCCCCAGCATTTT. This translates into CASSMDPNQPQHF.

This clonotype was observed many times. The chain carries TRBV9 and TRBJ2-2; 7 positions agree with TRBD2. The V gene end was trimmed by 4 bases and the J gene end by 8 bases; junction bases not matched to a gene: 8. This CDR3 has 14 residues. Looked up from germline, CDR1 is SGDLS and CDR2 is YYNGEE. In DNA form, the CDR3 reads TGTGCCAGCAGCCCTCAGGGACTATCTGGGGAGCTGTTTTTT. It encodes CASSPQGLSGELFF.

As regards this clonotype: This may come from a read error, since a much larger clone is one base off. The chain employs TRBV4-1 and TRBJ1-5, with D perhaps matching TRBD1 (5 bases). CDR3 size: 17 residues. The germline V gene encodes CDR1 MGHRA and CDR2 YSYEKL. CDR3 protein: CASGQDPGGNYGEPQHF. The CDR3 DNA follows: TGCGCCAGCGGCCAAGATCCGGGGGGAAATTACGGTGAGCCCCAGCATTTT.

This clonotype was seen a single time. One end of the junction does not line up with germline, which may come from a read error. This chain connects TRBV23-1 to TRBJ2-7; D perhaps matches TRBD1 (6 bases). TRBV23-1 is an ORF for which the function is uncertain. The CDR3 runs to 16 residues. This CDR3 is CASSQCDRPFSYEQCF. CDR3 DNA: TGCGCCAGCAGTCAATGCGACAGGCCCTTTTCCTACGAGCAGTGCTTC.

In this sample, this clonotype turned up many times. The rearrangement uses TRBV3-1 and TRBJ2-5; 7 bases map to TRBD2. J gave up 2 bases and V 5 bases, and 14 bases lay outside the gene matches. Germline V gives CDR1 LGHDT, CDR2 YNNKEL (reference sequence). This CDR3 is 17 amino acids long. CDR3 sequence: CASSMVHRLAEQETQYF. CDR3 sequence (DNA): TGTGCCAGCAGCATGGTCCATAGGCTAGCGGAACAAGAGACCCAGTACTTC.